Each of the 26 T cell receptor beta chains below was sequenced from the same sample in a study of CD8 T cells in ankylosing spondylitis. MiXCR, run by TCRdb on the 5' RACE reads, gives a single entry per CDR3 protein. The sample holds more than 150,000 distinct CDR3 sequences, around a sixth seen once. The sequenced material came from blood, either unsorted or a sorted T cell fraction (not recorded which). The source of these receptors is a male donor aged 10-35 years with ankylosing spondylitis or in good health (not recorded which).

This clonotype was seen ten or more times. This chain links TRBV24-1 with TRBJ2-2, with unresolved D. V was trimmed by 5 bases and J by 0 bases, leaving 6 bases between them. Germline values: CDR1 KGHDR, CDR2 SFDVKD. The CDR3 has 14 residues. The CDR3 DNA sequence: TGTGCCACCAGTGCCTATACGAACACCGGGGAGCTGTTTTTT. The encoded protein is CATSAYTNTGELFF.

The rearrangement uses TRBV7-2 and TRBJ2-5, with D possibly TRBD2 on 7 matching bases. The CDR3 covers 15 residues. Trimming shortened V by 8 bases and J by 4 bases, and 20 bases separated the two germline ends. Germline-derived CDR1 and CDR2 are SGHTA and FQGNSA. The CDR3 loop reads CASCQILGGAETQYF. CDR3 bases: TGTGCCAGCTGCCAAATTTTGGGGGGGGCAGAGACCCAGTACTTC. The variable domain in full, completed from reference TRBV7-2 and TRBJ2-5, reads GAGVSQSPSNKVTEKGKDVELRCDPISGHTALYWYRQSLGQGLEFLIYFQGNSAPDKSGLPSDRFSAERTGGSVSTLTIQRTQQEDSAVYLCASCQILGGAETQYFGPGTRLLVL.

There are many counts of this clonotype. The chain couples TRBV12-5 to TRBJ2-5; the D is unclear. Trimming pared 1 base from V and 4 bases from J, leaving 10 bases between. Germline CDR1 and CDR2: LGHNT and FRNRAP. CDR3 size: 14 residues. This CDR3 is CASGLAGGVETQYF. In DNA, the CDR3 is TGTGCTAGTGGTTTGGCTGGTGGGGTAGAGACCCAGTACTTC.

Ten or more counts support this clonotype. V is TRBV6-5 and J is TRBJ2-5; D perhaps matches TRBD1 (5 bases). Germline V CDR1 and CDR2: MNHEY, SVGAGI. The CDR3 is 13 residues long. V shed 7 bases and J shed 7 bases, with 16 bases lying between them. The CDR3 DNA is TGTGCCAGCATGAAACAGGCGATTGGGACCCAGTACTTC. Protein: CASMKQAIGTQYF.

This clonotype was seen many times. The chain combines TRBV25-1 with TRBJ2-3, with 7 nucleotides matching TRBD2. V shed 4 bases, J shed 8 bases, and the junction held 6 bases outside the gene matches. There are 13 residues in the CDR3. Germline V lookup: CDR1 MGHDK, CDR2 SYGVNS. This chain's CDR3 is CASSGYQRGTQYF. The DNA for the CDR3 is TGTGCCAGCAGTGGTTATCAGCGGGGTACGCAGTATTTT.

This clonotype was detected ten times or more. V and J are TRBV12-3 or TRBV12-4 and TRBJ1-2, with a possible D match to TRBD1 (6 bases). The V end was cut by 3 bases, the J end by 7 bases, with 12 bases between. CDR3 length: 13 amino acids. This CDR3 is CASSFRGFFGYTF. CDR3 DNA sequence: TGTGCCAGCAGTTTCAGGGGATTTTTTGGCTACACCTTC.

In its sample, this clonotype was seen many times. V usage is TRBV12-3 or TRBV12-4 and J usage is TRBJ1-5; tentatively, D is TRBD1 (6 bases). The V gene lost 6 bases and the J gene lost 4 bases, with 13 bases spanning the gap. This CDR3 comprises 14 residues. This chain's CDR3 is CASSPYRDNQPQHF. The CDR3, as DNA: TGTGCCAGCAGCCCCTACAGGGATAATCAGCCCCAGCATTTT.

The chain has TRBV27 and TRBJ2-3; D is uncertain. This CDR3 comprises 14 residues. Germline CDR1 and CDR2: MNHEY and SMNVEV (reference sequence). V lost 6 bases and J lost 6, with 16 bases in between. CDR3 in amino acids: CASRGPIVSDTQYF. The CDR3 nucleotides read TGTGCCAGCAGGGGCCCTATCGTGTCGGATACGCAGTATTTT.

This clonotype occurred many times. The chain has TRBV11-2 and TRBJ2-2; D gene unclear. This CDR3 contains 14 residues. Germline CDR1 SGHAT, CDR2 FQNNGV. The germline V and J ends were trimmed by 2 bases and 0 bases, with 4 bases remaining between them. The CDR3 nucleotides are TGTGCCAGCAGCTTAAACGCGAACACCGGGGAGCTGTTTTTT. Encoded protein: CASSLNANTGELFF.

This clonotype was detected a few times. This rearrangement joins TRBV30 to TRBJ1-4; the D is unclear. Per germline, CDR1 GTSNPN and CDR2 SVGIG (reference sequence). The CDR3 has 16 amino acids. Trimming cost V 0 bases and J 0 bases, with 11 bases left between them. CDR3 coding DNA: TGTGCCTGGAGTGTACACTTGACTGCAACTAATGAAAAACTGTTTTTT. This encodes CAWSVHLTATNEKLFF.

Ten or more counts support this clonotype. V usage is TRBV27 and J usage is TRBJ1-5; perhaps TRBD1 as D (5 bases). The germline gives CDR1 MNHEY, CDR2 SMNVEV (reference sequence). V was pared by 5 bases and J by 7 bases, with 18 bases between. CDR3 length: 15 residues. CDR3 DNA: TGTGCCAGCAGTAAAACCGGGGACCCCGGACAGCCCCAGCATTTT. Protein product: CASSKTGDPGQPQHF.

This clonotype was counted at least ten times. The chain combines TRBV29-1 with TRBJ2-1; 10 bases match TRBD2. The V and J ends lost 5 bases and 6 bases, in that order; junction bases with no gene match: 4. CDR3 size: 13 residues. Germline CDR1 SQVTM, CDR2 ANQGSEA. The CDR3 region is CSVWTSGINEQFF. DNA for the CDR3: TGCAGCGTTTGGACTAGCGGCATCAATGAGCAGTTCTTC.

A remark on this clonotype: The germline gene is not matched at one end of the junction; a read error may be the cause. The J gene is TRBJ2-3, the V gene TRBV10-3; the D gene is possibly TRBD1 (6 bases). Germline V CDR1 and CDR2: ENHRY, SYGVKD. The CDR3 length is 14 residues. CDR3 residues: CAISVSGGTDTQYF. The CDR3 DNA is TGTGCCATCAGCGTTAGTGGGGGCACGGATACGCAGTATTTT.

This clonotype was recorded many times. The J gene is TRBJ2-4, the V gene TRBV3-1, with 11 bases matching TRBD2. After removal of 2 bases from V and 2 bases from J, the junction contained 8 bases not matched to a gene. From germline, CDR1 is LGHDT and CDR2 YNNKEL (reference sequence). This CDR3 region has 18 residues. The CDR3 coding sequence is TGTGCCAGCAGCCAATCCTTCCTAGCGGGAGGTTCCAAAAACATTCAGTACTTC. As protein: CASSQSFLAGGSKNIQYF.

The rearrangement uses TRBV29-1 and TRBJ2-1; 12 bases agree with TRBD2. CDR1 is SQVTM and CDR2 is ANQGSEA in the germline V gene. J was trimmed by 8 bases and V by 4 bases; bases with no gene match: 6. There are 14 residues in the CDR3. The DNA for the CDR3 is TGCAGCGTTGGAAGGGCTAGCGGGAGGGATGAGCAGTTCTTC. Amino acid sequence: CSVGRASGRDEQFF.

This clonotype has ten or more counts. The chain is built from TRBV12-3 or TRBV12-4 and TRBJ2-3; 7 nucleotides match TRBD2. CDR3 length: 14 amino acids. V gave up 5 bases and J gave up 7 bases; unmatched junction bases: 9. The CDR3 protein is CASSPAWGGNTQYF. DNA for the CDR3: TGTGCCAGCAGTCCCGCGTGGGGGGGTAATACGCAGTATTTT.

The rearrangement links TRBV11-3 to TRBJ2-1; the D gene is possibly TRBD2 (5 bases). V lost 5 bases, J lost 11 bases, and 22 bases lay in between. Germline CDR1 SGHNT, CDR2 YENEEA. The CDR3 has 15 amino acids. CDR3 coding DNA: TGTGCCAGCAGCCCACCGAGGACTCTTATAATGAAGCAGTTCTTC. It yields the protein CASSPPRTLIMKQFF.

Of note for this clonotype: Since the CDR3 does not end with the conserved phenylalanine or tryptophan, this likely comes from a read error. The V and J genes are TRBV28 and TRBJ2-1; the D is unclear. The CDR3 spans 14 residues. V was trimmed by 4 bases and J by 4 bases, leaving 11 bases between them. The germline CDR1 and CDR2 sequences are MDHEN and SYDVKM. The CDR3 is CASSSGNLYNEQFS. The DNA for the CDR3 is TGTGCCAGCAGTTCCGGAAACTTGTACAATGAGCAGTTCTCG.

This clonotype was observed at least ten times. This chain joins TRBV12-3 or TRBV12-4 and TRBJ1-3; 7 positions match TRBD1. V shed 6 bases, J shed 0 bases, and the junction held 5 bases outside the gene matches. CDR3 length equals 15 residues. The CDR3 is CASSPTGTSGNTIYF. CDR3 coding DNA: TGTGCCAGCAGCCCGACAGGGACCTCTGGAAACACCATATATTTT.

This clonotype was counted many times. The genes are TRBV15 and TRBJ2-5; possibly TRBD1 for D (6 bases). This CDR3 contains 19 residues. Germline V gene lookup returns CDR1 LNHNV and CDR2 YYDKDF (reference sequence). The V end lost 0 bases, the J end lost 2 bases, and 22 bases lay between the germline ends. The CDR3 reads CATSRDLPGIQGSQETQYF. The CDR3 DNA reads as TGTGCCACCAGCAGAGATCTCCCCGGCATACAGGGTTCACAAGAGACCCAGTACTTC.

Many counts were recorded for this clonotype. The rearrangement links TRBV29-1 to TRBJ2-1, with D possibly matching TRBD1 (6 bases). Germline V gene lookup returns CDR1 SQVTM and CDR2 ANQGSEA. V was cut by 6 bases and J by 0 bases, with 15 bases left in between. The CDR3 loop spans 15 amino acids. This CDR3 reads CSVDGTTSSYNEQFF. The CDR3 coding sequence is TGCAGCGTGGACGGGACAACATCCTCCTACAATGAGCAGTTCTTC.

This sequence joins TRBV27 and TRBJ2-3; 7 bases align to TRBD2. The CDR3 totals 16 residues. Germline assignment: CDR1 MNHEY and CDR2 SMNVEV (reference sequence). J lost 4 bases, V lost 3 bases, and 10 bases had no gene match. The CDR3 spells CASSFIMAGVADTQYF. For the CDR3, the DNA is TGTGCCAGCAGTTTCATAATGGCGGGAGTTGCAGATACGCAGTATTTT.

This clonotype was counted at least ten times. V and J are TRBV27 and TRBJ2-1; D not certain. The CDR3 extends over 14 amino acids. V lost 6 bases, J lost 0 bases, and 9 bases lay in between. Germline V CDR1 and CDR2: MNHEY, SMNVEV (reference sequence). The CDR3 bases are TGTGCCAGCAGCGAGATTAGCTCCTACAATGAGCAGTTCTTC. Its translation is CASSEISSYNEQFF.

The sample holds many counts of this clonotype. The CDR3 spells CSARVDSPLHF. The CDR3 coding sequence is TGCAGTGCTAGGGTTGATTCACCCCTCCACTTT. The chain employs TRBV20-1 and TRBJ1-6; D is unclear. Germline values: CDR1 DFQATT, CDR2 SNEGSKA (reference sequence). The CDR3 is 11 residues long. Trimming removed 3 bases from V and 8 bases from J, with 5 bases in between.

This clonotype was recorded many times. The junction differs from germline at one of its ends, possibly a read error. This rearrangement joins TRBV12-3 or TRBV12-4 to TRBJ2-1, with 7 bases matching TRBD2. This CDR3 comprises 14 residues. CDR3 region: CASSIAGAYNEQFF. CDR3 in DNA: TGTGCCAGCAGTATAGCGGGTGCCTACAATGAGCAGTTCTTC.

The chain joins TRBV18 to TRBJ2-7; TRBD2 agrees at 7 bases. The CDR3 has 16 amino acids. J was trimmed by 3 bases and V by 5 bases; bases with no gene match: 13. From germline, CDR1 is KGHSH and CDR2 LQKENI. CDR3 coding DNA: TGTGCCAGCTCAAGCTTACCAGCGGGAAGAGACTACGAGCAGTACGTC. Translating gives CASSSLPAGRDYEQYV.